A single sample is the source of the 29 T cell receptor beta chains below, sequenced in a study of T cells after yellow fever vaccination. TCRdb reprocessed the 5' RACE reads with MiXCR, giving one entry per CDR3 protein. The sample lists more than 110,000 distinct CDR3 sequences; around 6.3% were seen once. The sequenced sample was CD4+ T cells sorted from PBMCs, obtained 10 days after the yellow fever booster vaccination. The source is a man aged 25 to 40 who received the YFV17D yellow fever vaccine.

This clonotype has at least ten counts. The rearrangement uses TRBV20-1 and TRBJ1-2; D not resolved. CDR1 and CDR2 from the germline V gene are DFQATT and SNEGSKA (reference sequence). Trimming removed 1 base from V and 8 bases from J, with 11 bases in between. The CDR3 spans 12 residues. As DNA, the CDR3 is TGCAGTGCTAGAGGGGCCGGCCGGGGCTACACCTTC. It translates to CSARGAGRGYTF.

With regard to this clonotype: Germline is not matched at one junction end, which may reflect a read error. This chain connects TRBV7-2 to TRBJ2-5; TRBD2 is a possible D gene (7 bases). In germline, CDR1 is SGHTA, CDR2 FQGNSA. CDR3 length: 13 amino acids. The DNA of the CDR3 is TGTGCCAGCAGCTTAGAGGGGGGAGCGGGGTTCAACTTC. It translates to CASSLEGGAGFNF.

This clonotype was seen repeatedly, ten times or more. The J gene is TRBJ2-2, the V gene TRBV15; D tentatively fits TRBD1 or TRBD2 (5 bases each). Germline-derived CDR1 and CDR2 are LNHNV and YYDKDF (reference sequence). The CDR3 is 17 amino acids. Between the trimmed V and J ends, which lost 2 bases and 9 bases, there was a span of 22 bases. DNA for the CDR3: TGTGCCACCAGCAGAAACCCCTTTAGGGGCAGGGAGTGGGAGCTGTTTTTT. It encodes CATSRNPFRGREWELFF.

This clonotype was counted ten times or more. The chain is built from TRBV7-9 and TRBJ1-2, with D tentatively TRBD1 (5 bases). The V and J ends lost 8 bases and 5 bases respectively, with 21 bases between them. Germline CDR1 SEHNR, CDR2 FQNEAQ (reference sequence). The CDR3 has 15 residues. The CDR3, as DNA: TGTGCCAGCTCCAACTCGGGGGGATCAGGGTATGGCTACACCTTC. Its protein product is CASSNSGGSGYGYTF.

This clonotype has only a few counts. This chain links TRBV6-1 with TRBJ2-2; perhaps D is TRBD1 or TRBD2 (7 bases each). V was shortened by 7 bases and J by 7 bases, with 22 bases between the two germline ends. The CDR3 has 16 residues. In germline, CDR1 is MNHNS, CDR2 SASEGT. CDR3: CASTKKGQGGVGELFF. The CDR3 DNA follows: TGTGCCAGCACTAAGAAGGGCCAGGGGGGGGTCGGGGAGCTGTTTTTT.

This clonotype was recorded at least ten times. The rearrangement links TRBV20-1 to TRBJ2-1; 8 bases are a match to TRBD2. The V gene end was trimmed by 6 bases and the J gene end by 5 bases; junction bases not matched to a gene: 9. This CDR3 comprises 14 residues. Per germline, CDR1 DFQATT and CDR2 SNEGSKA (reference sequence). The CDR3 region is CSAGRGLLHNEQFF. The CDR3, as DNA: TGCAGTGCCGGGAGGGGCCTACTACACAATGAGCAGTTCTTC.

This clonotype showed up many times. The V call is TRBV20-1, the J call TRBJ2-1; 8 bases line up with TRBD2. This CDR3 is built from 14 residues. With V trimmed by 4 bases and J by 7 bases, 9 bases remained unmatched. Germline V gene data show CDR1 as DFQATT and CDR2 as SNEGSKA (reference sequence). Here the CDR3 reads CSAIDGRANNEQFF. Written as DNA, the CDR3 is TGCAGTGCTATCGACGGGAGGGCCAATAATGAGCAGTTCTTC.

This chain connects TRBV5-1 to TRBJ2-6; D is perhaps TRBD1 (5 bases). V lost 0 bases and J lost 0, with 7 bases in between. Germline CDR1 and CDR2: SGHRS and YFSETQ. The CDR3 has 16 amino acids. The CDR3 coding sequence is TGCGCCAGCAGCTTGGACAGGCCCTCTGGGGCCAACGTCCTGACTTTC. This sequence encodes CASSLDRPSGANVLTF. The full variable domain, rest sourced from reference TRBV5-1 and TRBJ2-6, is KAGVTQTPRYLIKTRGQQVTLSCSPISGHRSVSWYQQTPGQGLQFLFEYFSETQRNKGNFPGRFSGRQFSNSRSEMNVSTLELGDSALYLCASSLDRPSGANVLTFGAGSRLTVL.

This clonotype has only a few counts. This chain uses TRBV7-2 with TRBJ2-1; D gene ambiguous. Germline lookup yields CDR1 SGHTA and CDR2 FQGNSA. Deletions cut 2 bases from V and 0 bases from J, with 2 bases between. This CDR3 has 13 residues. The CDR3 DNA is TGTGCCAGCAGCTTAATCTCCTACAATGAGCAGTTCTTC. Amino acids: CASSLISYNEQFF.

This clonotype was detected ten times or more. J is TRBJ2-3 and V is TRBV7-9, with D hard to call. V was clipped by 3 bases and J by 0 bases, with 16 bases between them. Per germline, CDR1 SEHNR and CDR2 FQNEAQ (reference sequence). The CDR3 is made up of 17 amino acids. The CDR3 nucleotides read TGTGCCAGCAGCTTCGCGAATGGGTCCCCTAGCACAGATACGCAGTATTTT. Protein sequence: CASSFANGSPSTDTQYF. Filled out from reference TRBV7-9 and TRBJ2-3, the complete variable domain reads DTGVSQNPRHKITKRGQNVTFRCDPISEHNRLYWYRQTLGQGPEFLTYFQNEAQLEKSRLLSDRFSAERPKGSFSTLEIQRTEQGDSAMYLCASSFANGSPSTDTQYFGPGTRLTVL.

This clonotype was counted ten times or more. V is TRBV10-3 and J is TRBJ1-3; D might be TRBD1 (5 bases). The CDR3 covers 17 residues. Germline CDR1 ENHRY, CDR2 SYGVKD. The V gene lost 6 bases and the J gene lost 0 bases, with 18 bases spanning the gap. The CDR3 here is CAISGRQNYFSGNTIYF. In DNA form, the CDR3 reads TGTGCCATCAGCGGGAGACAGAACTATTTCTCTGGAAACACCATATATTTT.

This clonotype was picked up many times. The chain recombines TRBV5-1 with TRBJ1-4; possibly TRBD1 for D (5 bases). From germline, CDR1 is SGHRS and CDR2 YFSETQ. The CDR3 runs 17 residues. The ends were cut back, 0 bases at V and 3 bases at J, with 15 bases in the middle. This chain's CDR3 is CASSLGQFSSANEKLFF. The CDR3 DNA reads as TGCGCCAGCAGCTTGGGACAGTTCTCATCCGCTAATGAAAAACTGTTTTTT.

V gene TRBV6-2 or TRBV6-3 combines with J gene TRBJ2-7; 9 nucleotides match TRBD2. The CDR3 totals 14 residues. J gave up 3 bases and V 4 bases, and 4 bases lay outside the gene matches. CDR1 is MNHEY and CDR2 is SVGEGT in the germline V gene. CDR3 nucleotide sequence: TGTGCCAGCAGTTTGGCAGCGGGAGGCTACGAGCAGTACTTC. Amino acid sequence: CASSLAAGGYEQYF.

This clonotype appeared many times. V and J are TRBV6-5 and TRBJ2-1; TRBD2 matches at 10 bases. Per germline, CDR1 MNHEY and CDR2 SVGAGI. Trimming at V came to 3 bases and at J to 12 bases, leaving 8 bases not matched to a gene. This CDR3 has 14 residues. CDR3 in amino acids: CASSYGLAGASQFF. The CDR3 bases are TGTGCCAGCAGTTATGGGCTAGCGGGAGCCTCGCAGTTCTTC.

This clonotype turned up a few times. The chain links TRBV20-1 to TRBJ2-3; D is perhaps TRBD1 (6 bases). Trimming pared 4 bases from V and 6 bases from J, leaving 8 bases between. The CDR3 is 11 residues long. Per the germline V gene, CDR1 is DFQATT and CDR2 is SNEGSKA (reference sequence). The CDR3 sequence: CSANRVDTQYF. CDR3 coding DNA: TGCAGTGCTAACAGGGTGGATACGCAGTATTTT.

The V and J genes are TRBV19 and TRBJ1-2; 9 nucleotides agree with TRBD1. The CDR3 runs to 14 residues. Germline V CDR1 and CDR2: LNHDA, SQIVND (reference sequence). The ends lost 5 bases at V and 7 bases at J; junction bases unmatched: 8. CDR3 sequence: CASSGDRGLLGYTF. The CDR3 DNA follows: TGTGCCAGTAGTGGAGACAGGGGGTTGCTTGGCTACACCTTC.

This clonotype was seen at least ten times. The rearrangement uses TRBV7-2 and TRBJ2-2; perhaps TRBD2 as D (6 bases). Germline assignment: CDR1 SGHTA and CDR2 FQGNSA. V was trimmed by 3 bases and J by 7 bases, leaving 15 bases between them. The CDR3 is 15 residues long. The CDR3 DNA sequence: TGTGCCAGCAGCTTTAGCCCTACGGGAGACGGGGAGCTGTTTTTT. This codes for CASSFSPTGDGELFF.

The V call is TRBV11-2, the J call TRBJ2-1; 13 bases are a match to TRBD2. There are 18 residues in the CDR3. CDR1 and CDR2 (germline): SGHAT, FQNNGV. The V segment lost 3 bases and the J segment 4 bases; nucleotides outside the gene matches: 9. In DNA, the CDR3 is TGTGCCAGCAGCTTTCGGACTAGCGGGGGAGGGGCATACAATGAGCAGTTCTTC. Encoded protein: CASSFRTSGGGAYNEQFF. Drawing the rest from reference TRBV11-2 and TRBJ2-1, the complete variable domain is EAGVAQSPRYKIIEKRQSVAFWCNPISGHATLYWYQQILGQGPKLLIQFQNNGVVDDSQLPKDRFSAERLKGVDSTLKIQPAKLEDSAVYLCASSFRTSGGGAYNEQFFGPGTRLTVL.

This clonotype came up many times. In nucleotides, the CDR3 is TGTGCCAGCAGTTACCGTCCAGGGGGCATATCAGATACGCAGTATTTT. It codes for CASSYRPGGISDTQYF. The V gene is TRBV6-5, the J gene TRBJ2-3, with 8 bases lining up with TRBD1. The CDR3 extends over 16 amino acids. V was clipped by 2 bases and J by 4 bases; unmatched bases: 8. Per germline, CDR1 MNHEY and CDR2 SVGAGI.

The J gene is TRBJ1-2, the V gene TRBV12-3 or TRBV12-4; a possible D gene is TRBD1 (6 bases). CDR3 length equals 18 residues. V dropped 1 base and J dropped 5 bases, with 23 bases sitting between them. The CDR3 DNA is TGTGCCAGCAGTTTAGGGTCCGGGGGCGGAGAGGCCCCTTATGGCTACACCTTC. As protein: CASSLGSGGGEAPYGYTF.

This chain connects TRBV6-4 to TRBJ2-7; 13 positions match TRBD2. The CDR3 loop spans 19 amino acids. Germline CDR1 reads MRHNA; CDR2 reads SNTAGT. V lost 5 bases, J lost 2 bases, and 15 bases stayed unmatched. CDR3: CASSTPGLAGNKRTYEQYF. The CDR3 nucleotides read TGTGCCAGCAGTACCCCGGGACTAGCGGGAAACAAGAGAACCTACGAGCAGTACTTC.

This clonotype was seen more than once but under ten times. This chain connects TRBV27 to TRBJ2-7; no clear D. V lost 5 bases, J lost 2 bases, and 13 bases lay in between. CDR1 MNHEY and CDR2 SMNVEV come from the germline V gene (reference sequence). This CDR3 region has 14 residues. DNA for the CDR3: TGTGCCAGCAGTCCGCGGACGGAGACCTACGAGCAGTACTTC. This codes for CASSPRTETYEQYF.

This clonotype was observed many times. The chain joins TRBV20-1 to TRBJ2-2; TRBD2 matches at 10 bases. The CDR3 runs to 16 residues. The V gene's germline CDR1 is DFQATT and CDR2 SNEGSKA (reference sequence). The V and J ends lost 7 bases and 1 base, in that order; junction bases with no gene match: 9. The CDR3 DNA reads TGCAGTGGGACTAGCGGCGCCCCCGGGAACACCGGGGAGCTGTTTTTT. This encodes CSGTSGAPGNTGELFF.

This clonotype was seen ten or more times. Sequence at one end of the junction differs from germline and may be a read error. The chain recombines TRBV10-2 with TRBJ2-7; D is perhaps TRBD1 (5 bases). Germline V gene data show CDR1 as WSHSY and CDR2 as SAAADI. The length of the CDR3 is 12 residues. The CDR3 DNA reads TGCGCCAGCAGTGAGCAGGGTAGGAAAACCCACTTC. Translating gives CASSEQGRKTHF.

This clonotype was observed many times. The chain uses TRBV7-2 and TRBJ2-7, with TRBD1 matching 10 bases. The CDR3 runs 15 residues. The germline V gene has CDR1 SGHTA and CDR2 FQGNSA. Trimming removed 4 bases from V and 5 bases from J; junction bases left unmatched: 8. CDR3 in amino acids: CASSSRTGGRDEQYF. Written as DNA, the CDR3 is TGTGCCAGCAGCTCCCGGACAGGGGGTAGGGACGAGCAGTACTTC.

This clonotype was observed at least ten times. This chain joins TRBV5-1 and TRBJ2-1; 7 bases align to TRBD2. Germline V CDR1 and CDR2: SGHRS, YFSETQ. CDR3 length: 14 residues. With V trimmed by 0 bases and J by 7 bases, 4 bases remained unmatched. CDR3 sequence: CASSLALAVNEQFF. In DNA form, the CDR3 reads TGCGCCAGCAGCTTGGCCCTAGCGGTAAATGAGCAGTTCTTC.

On this clonotype itself: A much more abundant neighbour one base away suggests this may be a read error. The chain couples TRBV2 to TRBJ1-2, with 7 bases that match TRBD1. The V segment lost 6 bases and the J segment 13 bases; nucleotides outside the gene matches: 11. Germline CDR1 reads SNHLY; CDR2 reads FYNNEI. The CDR3 totals 12 residues. CDR3 DNA: TGTGCCAGCAGGGGACAGAGGGCGAGAAGCACCTTC. It encodes CASRGQRARSTF.

CDR3 sequence: CSALSAGVGTGELFF. The CDR3 bases are TGCAGTGCGTTGTCAGCGGGAGTTGGCACCGGGGAGCTGTTTTTT. The J gene is TRBJ2-2, the V gene TRBV20-1; 8 bases fit TRBD2. V gave up 6 bases and J gave up 4 bases; unmatched junction bases: 10. Per the germline V gene, CDR1 is DFQATT and CDR2 is SNEGSKA (reference sequence). This CDR3 has 15 amino acids.

This clonotype was seen repeatedly, ten times or more. The chain couples TRBV24-1 to TRBJ2-1; the match to TRBD2 covers 10 bases. Trimming at V came to 5 bases and at J to 7 bases, leaving 4 bases not matched to a gene. The CDR3 contains 14 residues. Germline V gives CDR1 KGHDR, CDR2 SFDVKD. The chain's CDR3 is CATSGAGGPNEQFF. The CDR3 DNA follows: TGTGCCACCAGTGGAGCGGGAGGGCCGAATGAGCAGTTCTTC.